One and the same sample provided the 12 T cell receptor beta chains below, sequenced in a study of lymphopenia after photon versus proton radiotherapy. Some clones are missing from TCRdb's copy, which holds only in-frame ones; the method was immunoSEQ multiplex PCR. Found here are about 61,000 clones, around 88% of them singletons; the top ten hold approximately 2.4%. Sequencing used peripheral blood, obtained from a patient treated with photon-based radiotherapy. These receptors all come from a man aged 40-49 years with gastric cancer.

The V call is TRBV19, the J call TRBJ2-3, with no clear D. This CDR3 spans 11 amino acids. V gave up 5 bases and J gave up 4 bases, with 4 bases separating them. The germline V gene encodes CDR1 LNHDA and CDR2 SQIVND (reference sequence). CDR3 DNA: TGTGCCAGTAGTGCCGCAGATACGCAGTATTTT. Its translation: CASSAADTQYF.

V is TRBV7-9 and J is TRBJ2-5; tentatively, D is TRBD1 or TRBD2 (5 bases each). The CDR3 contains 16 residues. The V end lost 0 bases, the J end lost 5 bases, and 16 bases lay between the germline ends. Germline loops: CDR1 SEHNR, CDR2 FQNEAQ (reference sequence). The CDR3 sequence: CASSLAVRGRGETQYF. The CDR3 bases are TGTGCCAGCAGCTTAGCGGTCCGGGGCCGAGGGGAGACCCAGTACTTC.

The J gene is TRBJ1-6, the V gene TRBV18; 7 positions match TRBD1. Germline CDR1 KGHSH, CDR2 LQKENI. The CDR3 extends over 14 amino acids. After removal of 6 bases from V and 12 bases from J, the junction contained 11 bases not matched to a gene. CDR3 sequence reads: CASSEGTAAKPLHF. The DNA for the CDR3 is TGTGCCAGCTCTGAGGGGACAGCCGCCAAACCCCTCCACTTT.

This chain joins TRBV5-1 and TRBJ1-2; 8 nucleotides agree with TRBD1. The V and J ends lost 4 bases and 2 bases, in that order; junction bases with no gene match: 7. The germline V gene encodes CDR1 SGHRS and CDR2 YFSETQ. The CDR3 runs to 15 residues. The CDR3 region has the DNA TGCGCCAGCAGCCCCAGGACAGGGTTCAACTATGGCTACACCTTC. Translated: CASSPRTGFNYGYTF.

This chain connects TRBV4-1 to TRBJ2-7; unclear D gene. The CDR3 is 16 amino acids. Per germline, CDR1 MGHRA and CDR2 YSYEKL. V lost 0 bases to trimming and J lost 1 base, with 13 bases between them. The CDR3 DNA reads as TGCGCCAGCAGCCAAGATGCTCAAGGGTTATCCTACGAGCAGTACTTC. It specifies CASSQDAQGLSYEQYF.

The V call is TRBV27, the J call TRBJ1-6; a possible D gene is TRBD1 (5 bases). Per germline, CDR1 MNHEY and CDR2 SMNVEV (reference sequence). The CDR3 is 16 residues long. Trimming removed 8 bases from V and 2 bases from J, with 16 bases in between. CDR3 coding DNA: TGTGCCAGCCGACTAGGTGGGGGTGCCTATAATTCACCCCTCCACTTT. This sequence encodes CASRLGGGAYNSPLHF.

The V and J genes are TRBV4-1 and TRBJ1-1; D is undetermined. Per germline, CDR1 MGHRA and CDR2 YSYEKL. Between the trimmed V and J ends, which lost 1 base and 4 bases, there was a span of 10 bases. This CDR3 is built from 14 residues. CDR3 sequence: CASSQGLRSTEAFF. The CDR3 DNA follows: TGCGCCAGCAGCCAAGGGTTAAGGTCCACTGAAGCTTTCTTT.

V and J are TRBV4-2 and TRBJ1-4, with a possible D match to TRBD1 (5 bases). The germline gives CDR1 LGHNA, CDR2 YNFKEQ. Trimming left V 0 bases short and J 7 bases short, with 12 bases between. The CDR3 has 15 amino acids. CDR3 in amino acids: CASSQDGGAGEKLFF. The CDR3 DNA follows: TGTGCCAGCAGCCAAGATGGGGGAGCTGGTGAAAAACTGTTTTTT.

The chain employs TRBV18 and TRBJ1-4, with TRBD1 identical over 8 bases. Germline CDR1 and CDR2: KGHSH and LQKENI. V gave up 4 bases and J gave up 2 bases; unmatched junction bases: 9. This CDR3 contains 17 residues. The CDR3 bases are TGTGCCAGCTCACTAGGACAGGGCATGGATACTAATGAAAAACTGTTTTTT. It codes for CASSLGQGMDTNEKLFF.

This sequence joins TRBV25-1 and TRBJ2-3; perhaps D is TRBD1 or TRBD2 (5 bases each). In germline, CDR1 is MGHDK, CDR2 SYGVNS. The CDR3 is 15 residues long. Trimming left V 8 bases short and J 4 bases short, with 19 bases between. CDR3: CASLGTTWGPDTQYF. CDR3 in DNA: TGTGCCAGCCTCGGGACGACTTGGGGCCCAGATACGCAGTATTTT.

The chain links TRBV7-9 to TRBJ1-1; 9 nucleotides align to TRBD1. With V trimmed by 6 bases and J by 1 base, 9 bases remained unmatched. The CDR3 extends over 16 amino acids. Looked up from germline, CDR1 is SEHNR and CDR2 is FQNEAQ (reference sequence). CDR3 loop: CASSIGGQGKNTEAFF. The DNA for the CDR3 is TGTGCCAGCAGTATAGGGGGACAGGGAAAGAACACTGAAGCTTTCTTT.

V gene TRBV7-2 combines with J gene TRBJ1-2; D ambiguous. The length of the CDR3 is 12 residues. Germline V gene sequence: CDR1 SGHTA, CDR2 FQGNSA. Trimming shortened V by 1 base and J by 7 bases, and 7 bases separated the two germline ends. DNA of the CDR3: TGTGCCAGCAGCTTAGAAGGGTTTGGCTACACCTTC. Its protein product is CASSLEGFGYTF.